These T cell receptor beta chains were read from a single sample in a study of T cell changes during pregnancy in multiple sclerosis. Assay: immunoSEQ multiplex PCR; the TCRdb copy retains only in-frame clones and omits some. The sample has about 100,000 clones, over 80% seen once; the top ten hold 2.6%. The sample here was peripheral blood, taken in the first trimester of pregnancy. The receptors here all came from a female donor with multiple sclerosis, enrolled in a pregnancy study. The CDR3 runs from the conserved cysteine through the conserved F or W. D genes are given only for firm matches. Clone size is stated in some rows and not others, as once, few, many or a class when expanded.

J gene	clone size	CDR3 length	D gene	V gene	CDR3 protein	CDR3 DNA
TRBJ2-1	NA	14	NA	TRBV7-9	CASSPGLLLAEQFF	TGTGCCAGCAGCCCGGGACTCCTATTGGCAGAGCAGTTCTTC
TRBJ2-1	NA	16	NA	TRBV11-2	CASSFFTTVGYNEQFF	TGTGCCAGCAGTTTCTTCACTACCGTTGGGTACAATGAGCAGTTCTTC
TRBJ1-1	once	15	TRBD1	TRBV28	CASSLSGQGRTEAFF	TGTGCCAGCAGTTTGTCCGGACAGGGTCGGACTGAAGCTTTCTTT
TRBJ1-1	NA	14	NA	TRBV5-1	CASSLDRVWQKAFF	TGCGCCAGCAGCTTGGACAGGGTTTGGCAAAAAGCTTTCTTT
TRBJ2-1	NA	15	TRBD2	TRBV5-1	CASSLGGTSYNEQFF	TGCGCCAGCAGCTTGGGTGGGACTAGCTACAATGAGCAGTTCTTC
TRBJ1-2	NA	14	NA	TRBV28	CASSLVLADYGYTF	TGTGCCAGCAGTTTGGTCCTGGCGGACTATGGCTACACCTTC
TRBJ2-4	NA	15	TRBD1	TRBV15	CATSRKDRGENIQYF	TGTGCCACCAGCAGAAAGGACAGGGGGGAAAACATTCAGTACTTC
TRBJ1-1	once	15	TRBD1	TRBV4-1	CASSPRQGLGTEAFF	TGCGCCAGCAGCCCCAGACAGGGGTTGGGCACTGAAGCTTTCTTT
TRBJ2-5	NA	12	NA	TRBV18	CASSPPEGTQYF	TGTGCCAGCTCACCACCGGAGGGGACCCAGTACTTC
TRBJ2-7	NA	14	TRBD1	TRBV6-6	CASSHTRGLYEQYF	TGTGCCAGCAGTCACACCAGGGGGTTGTACGAGCAGTACTTC
TRBJ2-1	NA	15	TRBD2	TRBV4-3	CASSQDSGAYNEQFF	TGCGCCAGCAGCCAAGATAGCGGGGCCTACAATGAGCAGTTCTTC
TRBJ2-7	NA	15	TRBD2	TRBV9	CASSVDSGRSYEQYF	TGTGCCAGCAGCGTAGATAGCGGGAGATCCTACGAGCAGTACTTC
TRBJ1-1	NA	15	NA	TRBV28	CASSLSTTGTIEAFF	TGTGCCAGCAGTTTATCAACGACAGGAACCATTGAAGCTTTCTTT
TRBJ1-5	NA	15	NA	TRBV15	CATSSGRGSNQPQHF	TGTGCCACCAGCAGTGGAAGGGGGAGCAATCAGCCCCAGCATTTT
TRBJ2-7	NA	15	NA	TRBV30	CALEVRQARAYEQYF	TGTGCCCTGGAGGTCCGACAGGCCCGGGCCTACGAGCAGTACTTC
TRBJ1-5	NA	17	TRBD1	TRBV28	CASSFVAQGAGNQPQHF	TGTGCCAGCAGTTTCGTGGCGCAGGGGGCAGGCAATCAGCCCCAGCATTTT
TRBJ2-7	NA	14	NA	TRBV9	CASSVASRLDEQYF	TGTGCCAGCAGCGTAGCTAGTAGGCTAGACGAGCAGTACTTC
TRBJ2-7	NA	15	NA	TRBV6-1	CASSAEAGRFYEQYF	TGTGCCAGCAGTGCGGAAGCAGGCCGATTTTACGAGCAGTACTTC
TRBJ2-5	NA	13	NA	TRBV19	CASSRAGQETQYF	TGTGCCAGTAGTAGGGCAGGGCAAGAGACCCAGTACTTC
TRBJ2-5	NA	16	TRBD2	TRBV27	CASSQPGLAGGETQYF	TGTGCCAGCAGTCAACCGGGACTAGCGGGAGGGGAGACCCAGTACTTC
TRBJ2-7	NA	12	NA	TRBV29-1	CSVVVPPSEQYF	TGCAGCGTCGTTGTACCTCCGAGCGAACAGTACTTC
TRBJ2-7	NA	16	TRBD1	TRBV14	CASSQGPGTGTYEQYF	TGTGCCAGCAGCCAAGGCCCCGGGACAGGAACCTACGAGCAGTACTTC
TRBJ1-2	NA	17	TRBD1	TRBV2	CASMTGTGVGASPGYTF	TGTGCCAGCATGACCGGGACAGGCGTAGGGGCGTCGCCTGGCTACACCTTC